Following are 21 T cell receptor beta chains from one sample sequenced in a study of blood T cell repertoires in COVID-19. The repertoire was sequenced with immunoSEQ multiplex PCR; TCRdb's copy has only in-frame clones and lacks some. The sample lists 70,000 to 95,000 clones, roughly 90% seen once, with around 7.9% in the top ten. The sample taken for sequencing was peripheral blood. All receptors derive from a man in his 70s with acute or convalescent COVID-19.

The chain combines TRBV6-1 with TRBJ1-2; D remains unclear. The V and J ends lost 0 bases and 0 bases respectively, with 5 bases between them. CDR1 and CDR2 (germline): MNHNS, SASEGT. The CDR3 spans 14 residues. This CDR3 reads CASSEASANYGYTF. For the CDR3, the DNA is TGTGCCAGCAGTGAAGCGTCGGCTAACTATGGCTACACCTTC.

The gene calls are TRBV28 and TRBJ1-4; 8 nucleotides align to TRBD1. There are 15 residues in the CDR3. Trimming at V came to 6 bases and at J to 5 bases, leaving 8 bases not matched to a gene. CDR1 is MDHEN and CDR2 is SYDVKM in the germline V gene. Here the CDR3 reads CASSLQGGGNEKLFF. CDR3 DNA: TGTGCCAGCAGCCTACAGGGGGGGGGAAATGAAAAACTGTTTTTT.

The chain joins TRBV7-2 to TRBJ2-2; 8 bases match TRBD1. V lost 5 bases, J lost 7 bases, and 9 bases stayed unmatched. CDR3 length: 15 residues. Germline V gene data show CDR1 as SGHTA and CDR2 as FQGNSA. The CDR3 nucleotides are TGTGCCAGCAGCGGATTCAGGGGGCGCATCGGGGAGCTGTTTTTT. Protein: CASSGFRGRIGELFF.

V is TRBV11-2 and J is TRBJ1-4; possible D gene TRBD1, 5 bases. This CDR3 has 16 amino acids. Germline V gives CDR1 SGHAT, CDR2 FQNNGV. V was pared by 3 bases and J by 0 bases, with 11 bases between. Written as DNA, the CDR3 is TGTGCCAGCAGCTTTACAGGAGAAGCAACTAATGAAAAACTGTTTTTT. Translating it yields CASSFTGEATNEKLFF.

The J gene is TRBJ2-3, the V gene TRBV10-1; 7 nucleotides match TRBD2. Germline assignment: CDR1 WNHNN and CDR2 SYGVQD (reference sequence). The V segment lost 0 bases and the J segment 5 bases; nucleotides outside the gene matches: 8. The CDR3 loop spans 16 amino acids. The CDR3 DNA sequence: TGCGCCAGCAGTGAGTCGACGGGCGGGGGAATAGATACGCAGTATTTT. Translated: CASSESTGGGIDTQYF.

V is TRBV9 and J is TRBJ2-1, with 10 positions matching TRBD2. CDR3 length: 14 amino acids. Germline lookup yields CDR1 SGDLS and CDR2 YYNGEE. Trimming removed 7 bases from V and 4 bases from J; junction bases left unmatched: 5. The CDR3 loop is CASARTSGYNEQFF. DNA of the CDR3: TGTGCCAGCGCCCGGACTAGCGGATACAATGAGCAGTTCTTC.

The chain links TRBV11-2 to TRBJ2-1, with 13 bases fitting TRBD2. J gave up 4 bases and V 5 bases, and 5 bases lay outside the gene matches. Per the germline V gene, CDR1 is SGHAT and CDR2 is FQNNGV. CDR3 length: 16 amino acids. CDR3 sequence (DNA): TGTGCCAGCAGCGCGAGACTAGCGGGGGGATACAATGAGCAGTTCTTC. Translating gives CASSARLAGGYNEQFF.

This clone was observed once. The chain links TRBV4-1 to TRBJ1-1; D might be TRBD1 (6 bases). Per germline, CDR1 MGHRA and CDR2 YSYEKL. The CDR3 loop spans 16 amino acids. V was pared by 1 base and J by 1 base, with 13 bases between. The CDR3 nucleotides read TGCGCCAGCAGCCAAGGACCCCAGGGGCCGAACACTGAAGCTTTCTTT. Its protein product is CASSQGPQGPNTEAFF.

The chain employs TRBV19 and TRBJ1-3; D perhaps matches TRBD1 (5 bases). Trimming removed 10 bases at V and 13 bases at J, with 29 bases between. CDR3 length: 15 residues. CDR1 and CDR2 from the germline V gene are LNHDA and SQIVND (reference sequence). The DNA for the CDR3 is TGTGCCACCCTGGATGATCGACAGCCGTCCTTGAGGATATATTTT. Encoded protein: CATLDDRQPSLRIYF.

This sequence joins TRBV28 and TRBJ1-3; D call uncertain. Germline-derived CDR1 and CDR2 are MDHEN and SYDVKM. Trimming removed 2 bases from V and 3 bases from J, with 8 bases in between. CDR3 length: 14 amino acids. In DNA, the CDR3 is TGTGCCAGCAGTTTAGGGCGCTTTGGAAACACCATATATTTT. This encodes CASSLGRFGNTIYF.

This chain connects TRBV18 to TRBJ1-4, with 9 nucleotides matching TRBD1. V gave up 8 bases and J gave up 7 bases; unmatched junction bases: 8. The CDR3 consists of 14 residues. The germline V gene encodes CDR1 KGHSH and CDR2 LQKENI. CDR3 nucleotide sequence: TGTGCCAGCACTTCCGGGACAGGGAGTGAAAAACTGTTTTTT. Protein sequence: CASTSGTGSEKLFF.

The gene calls are TRBV6-5 and TRBJ1-6; 12 bases match TRBD1. Germline V gene sequence: CDR1 MNHEY, CDR2 SVGAGI. The CDR3 runs to 16 residues. Trimming took 2 bases from V and 9 from J; bases not matched to a gene: 5. CDR3 DNA: TGTGCCAGCAGTTACGCCGGGACAGGGGGCGGTTCACCCCTCCACTTT. Translating it yields CASSYAGTGGGSPLHF.

V is TRBV11-3 and J is TRBJ2-1; D not certain. Between the trimmed V and J ends, which lost 0 bases and 9 bases, there was a span of 9 bases. Germline values: CDR1 SGHNT, CDR2 YENEEA. The CDR3 is made up of 13 amino acids. The CDR3 bases are TGTGCCAGCAGCTTAGATCTCACGGGTGAGCAGTTCTTC. Translated, it gives CASSLDLTGEQFF.

The chain recombines TRBV10-3 with TRBJ1-2, with a possible D match to TRBD1 (5 bases). The V end lost 0 bases, the J end lost 6 bases, and 14 bases lay between the germline ends. The V gene's germline CDR1 is ENHRY and CDR2 SYGVKD. This CDR3 contains 15 residues. Here the CDR3 DNA reads TGTGCCATCAGTGAGTCCCGGGGGGGGTTCGATGGCTACACCTTC. Its translation: CAISESRGGFDGYTF.

V gene TRBV25-1 combines with J gene TRBJ2-5; 11 bases are shared with TRBD1. Germline V lookup: CDR1 MGHDK, CDR2 SYGVNS. The CDR3 is made up of 16 amino acids. Trimming removed 4 bases from V and 2 bases from J; junction bases left unmatched: 6. The CDR3 DNA is TGTGCCAGCAGTGTCCGGGACAGGGGGTGGCAAGAGACCCAGTACTTC. It translates to CASSVRDRGWQETQYF.

The chain uses TRBV10-3 and TRBJ2-3; a possible D gene is TRBD2 (6 bases). Per germline, CDR1 ENHRY and CDR2 SYGVKD. This CDR3 spans 16 amino acids. V lost 6 bases and J 0 bases, leaving 16 bases between the germline ends. CDR3 bases: TGTGCCATCAGGGGGACTGAAAATCCTAGCACAGATACGCAGTATTTT. Translating gives CAIRGTENPSTDTQYF.

This sequence joins TRBV7-2 and TRBJ2-3; 15 nucleotides match TRBD2. Germline CDR1 is SGHTA and CDR2 is FQGNSA. The CDR3 totals 19 residues. V lost 4 bases and J lost 3; bases outside the gene matches: 11. As DNA, the CDR3 is TGTGCCAGCAGCTACCCTACCGGGACTAGCGGGAGGAGTACAGATACGCAGTATTTT. This sequence encodes CASSYPTGTSGRSTDTQYF.

This clone was found once. The genes are TRBV19 and TRBJ1-1, with D possibly TRBD1 on 6 matching bases. CDR1 LNHDA and CDR2 SQIVND come from the germline V gene (reference sequence). Trimming took off 5 bases at V and 5 bases at J, with 15 bases between the two ends. This CDR3 has 14 residues. In DNA form, the CDR3 reads TGTGCCAGTAGTTCAGGGGATAAGAGAACTGAAGCTTTCTTT. Translation gives CASSSGDKRTEAFF.

This chain connects TRBV7-2 to TRBJ1-5; D is possibly TRBD1 (5 bases). V lost 2 bases to trimming and J lost 0 bases, with 8 bases between them. The CDR3 consists of 15 residues. CDR1 is SGHTA, CDR2 FQGNSA, per germline. The CDR3: CASSLRGYSNQPQHF. In DNA form, the CDR3 reads TGTGCCAGCAGCTTACGGGGGTATAGCAATCAGCCCCAGCATTTT.

This chain joins TRBV5-4 and TRBJ2-7; TRBD1 matches at 8 bases. Germline V gene sequence: CDR1 SGHNT, CDR2 YYREEE (reference sequence). Unmatched junction bases numbered 8, after V lost 3 bases and J lost 6 bases. The CDR3 is 14 amino acids. DNA of the CDR3: TGTGCCAGCAGCTCGCAAAGGACAGGGCTCGAGCAGTACTTC. This translates into CASSSQRTGLEQYF.

The J gene is TRBJ2-3, the V gene TRBV6-2 or TRBV6-3, with a tentative D call TRBD1 (5 bases). Germline lookup yields CDR1 MNHEY and CDR2 SVGEGT. Trimming took 2 bases from V and 5 from J, leaving 5 bases between them. CDR3 size: 12 residues. CDR3 amino acids: CASSYTGDTQYF. CDR3 nucleotides: TGTGCCAGCAGTTACACAGGAGATACGCAGTATTTT.